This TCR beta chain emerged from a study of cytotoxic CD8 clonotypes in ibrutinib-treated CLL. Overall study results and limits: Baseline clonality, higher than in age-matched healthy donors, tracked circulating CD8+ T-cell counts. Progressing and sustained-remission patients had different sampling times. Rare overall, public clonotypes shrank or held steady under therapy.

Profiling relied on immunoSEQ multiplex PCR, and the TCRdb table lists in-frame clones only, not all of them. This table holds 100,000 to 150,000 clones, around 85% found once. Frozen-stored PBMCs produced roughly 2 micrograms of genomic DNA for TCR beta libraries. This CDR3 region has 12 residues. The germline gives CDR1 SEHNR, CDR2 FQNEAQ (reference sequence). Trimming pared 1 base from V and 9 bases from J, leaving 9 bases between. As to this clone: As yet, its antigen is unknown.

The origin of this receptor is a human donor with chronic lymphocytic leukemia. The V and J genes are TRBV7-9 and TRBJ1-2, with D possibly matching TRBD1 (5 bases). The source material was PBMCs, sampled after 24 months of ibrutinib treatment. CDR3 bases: TGTGCCAGCAGCTTAGGTGGGGGAAGCTACACCTTC. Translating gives CASSLGGGSYTF.